This T cell receptor (beta chain) was identified during a study of cytomegalovirus exposure and HLA in healthy donors. Profiled with immunoSEQ multiplex PCR; TCRdb holds only in-frame clones, not every one. The sample holds fewer than 250,000 clones, more than 70% seen once. This CDR3 comprises 14 residues. The V gene lost 1 base and the J gene lost 6 bases, with 12 bases spanning the gap. Germline loops: CDR1 SGHAT, CDR2 FQNNGV. General study results and limits: There were around 160 TCR beta chains listed as cytomegalovirus-associated.

Comments on this clone: Its target is not known.

Sequenced input: PBMCs. This clonotype was obtained from a woman aged 18-35 years in good health and CMV-seronegative. The chain couples TRBV11-2 to TRBJ1-1; possible D gene TRBD1, 5 bases. CDR3 sequence reads: CASSLVRGAPEAFF. The CDR3 nucleotides read TGTGCCAGCAGCTTAGTCCGTGGGGCCCCTGAAGCTTTCTTT.